A single sample gave rise to the 21 T cell receptor beta chains below, sequenced in a study of a mutant IDH1 vaccine in newly diagnosed glioma. These receptors lack a known antigen. Using immunoSEQ multiplex PCR, the repertoire was profiled, and TCRdb retains in-frame clones only, with some absent. The table has about 72,000 clones, approximately 84% seen once. The time point: week 23, last vaccination. A single vaccine dose contained 300 ug of mutant IDH1 20-mer peptide, and topical imiquimod was used with it. The source material was PBMCs, sampled from a glioma patient whose treatment included an IDH1 peptide vaccine. Receptors were obtained from a man between 18 and 29 years old with glioma.

This chain uses TRBV18 with TRBJ2-1; D not resolved. V was clipped by 0 bases and J by 7 bases, with 7 bases between them. CDR3 length: 13 amino acids. Germline V gene lookup returns CDR1 KGHSH and CDR2 LQKENI. The CDR3 sequence is CASSPPTTNEQFF. For the CDR3, the DNA is TGTGCCAGCTCACCACCCACTACTAATGAGCAGTTCTTC.

The chain is built from TRBV29-1 and TRBJ2-1, with TRBD1 identical over 9 bases. The CDR3 has 15 amino acids. The trim removed 6 bases at V and 3 bases at J, leaving 9 bases unmatched. CDR1 is SQVTM, CDR2 ANQGSEA, per germline. The CDR3 DNA sequence: TGCAGCGTGATTTACCGGGACAGGGTCTACAATGAGCAGTTCTTC. Encoded protein: CSVIYRDRVYNEQFF.

The chain has TRBV6-1 and TRBJ1-4; D is ambiguous. Per germline, CDR1 MNHNS and CDR2 SASEGT. This CDR3 is 14 amino acids long. Between the trimmed V and J ends, which lost 3 bases and 0 bases, there was a span of 5 bases. CDR3 DNA sequence: TGTGCCAGCAGTGATTTCGCAACTAATGAAAAACTGTTTTTT. It yields the protein CASSDFATNEKLFF.

The chain has TRBV7-9 and TRBJ2-5; D is tentatively TRBD1 or TRBD2 (5 bases each). The CDR3 consists of 16 residues. Germline CDR1 and CDR2: SEHNR and FQNEAQ (reference sequence). The V gene lost 5 bases and the J gene lost 2 bases, with 18 bases spanning the gap. The DNA of the CDR3 is TGTGCCAGCAGCCGTCCTGAGGGGAGCAAGCAAGAGACCCAGTACTTC. Protein: CASSRPEGSKQETQYF.

This clone was detected once. The chain links TRBV4-2 to TRBJ1-2; D remains unclear. Germline values: CDR1 LGHNA, CDR2 YNFKEQ. This CDR3 region has 18 residues. V was clipped by 1 base and J by 2 bases, with 20 bases between them. The CDR3 here is CASSQVVRRSPSNYGYTF. DNA for the CDR3: TGTGCCAGCAGCCAAGTCGTAAGGAGGTCCCCATCAAACTATGGCTACACCTTC.

The chain combines TRBV10-3 with TRBJ2-2; the D call may be TRBD1 or TRBD2 (5 bases each). The CDR3 runs to 14 residues. In germline, CDR1 is ENHRY, CDR2 SYGVKD. V was pared by 3 bases and J by 4 bases, with 9 bases between. CDR3 coding DNA: TGTGCCATCAGTGATCGGGGACCCACCGGGGAGCTGTTTTTT. Protein sequence: CAISDRGPTGELFF.

The chain is built from TRBV20-1 and TRBJ1-1; D remains unclear. V was pared by 5 bases and J by 11 bases, with 15 bases between. Germline V gene data show CDR1 as DFQATT and CDR2 as SNEGSKA (reference sequence). The CDR3 is 11 residues long. CDR3 bases: TGCAGTGCTGCGGGCCCCGGTCGGGCTTTCTTT. Protein sequence: CSAAGPGRAFF.

The rearrangement uses TRBV19 and TRBJ2-7, with 7 bases fitting TRBD1. The length of the CDR3 is 15 residues. CDR1 is LNHDA and CDR2 is SQIVND in the germline V gene (reference sequence). The junction had 7 bases not matched to a gene; V was cut back by 4 bases and J by 1 base. As DNA, the CDR3 is TGTGCCAGTAGTACCTCAGCAGGGGGATCCTACGAGCAGTACTTC. Encoded protein: CASSTSAGGSYEQYF.

The chain uses TRBV2 and TRBJ2-4; a possible D gene is TRBD1 (6 bases). There are 19 residues in the CDR3. The germline gives CDR1 SNHLY, CDR2 FYNNEI. V was shortened by 3 bases and J by 2 bases, with 23 bases between the two germline ends. The DNA for the CDR3 is TGTGCCAGCAGTGAGAGGGCAGGGGTAGGCGTTGGGACCAAAAACATTCAGTACTTC. It translates to CASSERAGVGVGTKNIQYF.

The V and J genes are TRBV11-3 and TRBJ2-3; a weak D match, TRBD1 (5 bases). The CDR3 covers 13 residues. Deletions cut 1 base from V and 4 bases from J, with 6 bases between. CDR1 and CDR2 from the germline V gene are SGHNT and YENEEA. CDR3 nucleotide sequence: TGTGCCAGCAGCTTAGGGGGCGCAGATACGCAGTATTTT. Its protein product is CASSLGGADTQYF.

The chain uses TRBV6-5 and TRBJ2-1; 9 positions agree with TRBD2. V dropped 4 bases and J dropped 5; count of bases not matched to a gene: 6. Per germline, CDR1 MNHEY and CDR2 SVGAGI. This CDR3 spans 15 amino acids. The CDR3 sequence is CASSFGGGGNNEQFF. The CDR3 region has the DNA TGTGCCAGCAGTTTCGGCGGGGGGGGAAACAATGAGCAGTTCTTC.

V is TRBV5-4 and J is TRBJ2-1; TRBD2 agrees at 8 bases. Germline assignment: CDR1 SGHNT and CDR2 YYREEE (reference sequence). The V gene end was trimmed by 4 bases and the J gene end by 12 bases; junction bases not matched to a gene: 12. CDR3 length: 14 amino acids. The DNA for the CDR3 is TGTGCCAGCAGCCGGGCGCGGGAGGAGGTGGGGCAGTTCTTC. Translating it yields CASSRAREEVGQFF.

The V call is TRBV18, the J call TRBJ1-2; the D is unclear. Germline values: CDR1 KGHSH, CDR2 LQKENI. This CDR3 is built from 15 residues. Trimming removed 0 bases from V and 6 bases from J, with 14 bases in between. The CDR3 nucleotides are TGTGCCAGCTCACCACCCAACTTCCCGGCGGATGGCTACACCTTC. Its protein is CASSPPNFPADGYTF. The whole variable domain, remainder taken from reference TRBV18 and TRBJ1-2, is NAGVMQNPRHLVRRRGQEARLRCSPMKGHSHVYWYRQLPEEGLKFMVYLQKENIIDESGMPKERFSAEFPKEGPSILRIQQVVRGDSAAYFCASSPPNFPADGYTFGSGTRLTVV.

V gene TRBV11-3 combines with J gene TRBJ2-1; the match to TRBD2 covers 12 bases. V shed 5 bases, J shed 6 bases, and the junction held 8 bases outside the gene matches. The CDR3 consists of 16 residues. Germline CDR1 and CDR2: SGHNT and YENEEA. The CDR3 nucleotides are TGTGCCAGCAGCCAGACCGGACTAGCGGGGATCAATGAGCAGTTCTTC. Encoded protein: CASSQTGLAGINEQFF.

The V call is TRBV9, the J call TRBJ2-3; no clear D. The ends were cut back, 4 bases at V and 5 bases at J, with 17 bases in the middle. Looked up from germline, CDR1 is SGDLS and CDR2 is YYNGEE. The CDR3 length is 15 residues. This chain's CDR3 is CASSMDGPTGDTQYF. The CDR3 DNA sequence: TGTGCCAGCAGCATGGACGGGCCCACTGGAGATACGCAGTATTTT.

This chain joins TRBV19 and TRBJ1-6; no clear D gene. The CDR3 spans 13 residues. CDR1 and CDR2 (germline): LNHDA, SQIVND (reference sequence). Deletions cut 6 bases from V and 4 bases from J, with 7 bases between. The CDR3 nucleotides read TGTGCCAGTAGGTTCGCTTATAATTCACCCCTCCACTTT. Protein: CASRFAYNSPLHF.

The chain links TRBV7-9 to TRBJ2-1; TRBD2 aligns across 10 bases. Germline CDR1 reads SEHNR; CDR2 reads FQNEAQ (reference sequence). With V trimmed by 7 bases and J by 6 bases, 9 bases remained unmatched. The CDR3 totals 15 residues. CDR3 loop: CASTYGVAGGNEQFF. The CDR3 nucleotides read TGTGCCAGCACCTATGGGGTAGCGGGGGGCAATGAGCAGTTCTTC.

V and J are TRBV10-3 and TRBJ1-1, with unresolved D. The V gene lost 2 bases and the J gene lost 7 bases, with 5 bases spanning the gap. The CDR3 extends over 11 amino acids. Germline CDR1 reads ENHRY; CDR2 reads SYGVKD. The DNA for the CDR3 is TGTGCCATCAGTGAGGGATTTGAAGCTTTCTTT. Protein: CAISEGFEAFF.

The count of this clone is one. V gene TRBV19 combines with J gene TRBJ2-4, with D perhaps matching TRBD1 (5 bases). Trimming removed 0 bases at V and 14 bases at J, with 11 bases between. CDR1 LNHDA and CDR2 SQIVND come from the germline V gene (reference sequence). The CDR3 loop spans 12 amino acids. Written as DNA, the CDR3 is TGTGCCAGTAGTATAGATCTAGGGGTAAAGTACTTC. Its protein is CASSIDLGVKYF. Full variable domain (missing parts from reference TRBV19 and TRBJ2-4): DGGITQSPKYLFRKEGQNVTLSCEQNLNHDAMYWYRQDPGQGLRLIYYSQIVNDFQKGDIAEGYSVSREKKESFPLTVTSAQKNPTAFYLCASSIDLGVKYFGAGTRLSVL.

J is TRBJ1-1 and V is TRBV20-1; TRBD1 aligns across 7 bases. V trimming: 4 bases; J trimming: 6 bases; junction bases outside the gene matches: 2. Germline V gives CDR1 DFQATT, CDR2 SNEGSKA (reference sequence). This CDR3 contains 11 residues. As DNA, the CDR3 is TGCAGTGCTATTGGACAGGCTGAAGCTTTCTTT. Translated, it gives CSAIGQAEAFF.

The rearrangement joins TRBV9 to TRBJ1-5; TRBD1 is a possible D gene (6 bases). Germline CDR1 and CDR2: SGDLS and YYNGEE. V was trimmed by 0 bases and J by 0 bases, leaving 10 bases between them. This CDR3 spans 16 amino acids. Written as DNA, the CDR3 is TGTGCCAGCAGCGTAGGGCAGGGGAATAGCAATCAGCCCCAGCATTTT. Its protein product is CASSVGQGNSNQPQHF.